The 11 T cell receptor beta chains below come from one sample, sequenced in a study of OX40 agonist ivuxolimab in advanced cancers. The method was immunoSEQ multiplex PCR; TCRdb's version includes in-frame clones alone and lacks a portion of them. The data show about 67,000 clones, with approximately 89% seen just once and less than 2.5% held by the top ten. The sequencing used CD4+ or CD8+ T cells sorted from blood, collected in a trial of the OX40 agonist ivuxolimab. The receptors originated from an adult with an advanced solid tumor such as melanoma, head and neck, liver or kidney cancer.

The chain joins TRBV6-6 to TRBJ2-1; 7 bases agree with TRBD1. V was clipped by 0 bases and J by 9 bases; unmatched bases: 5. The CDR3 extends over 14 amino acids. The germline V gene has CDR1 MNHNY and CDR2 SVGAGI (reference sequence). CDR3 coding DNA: TGTGCCAGCAGTTACTCGGAACAGGGGCTTGAGCAGTTCTTC. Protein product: CASSYSEQGLEQFF.

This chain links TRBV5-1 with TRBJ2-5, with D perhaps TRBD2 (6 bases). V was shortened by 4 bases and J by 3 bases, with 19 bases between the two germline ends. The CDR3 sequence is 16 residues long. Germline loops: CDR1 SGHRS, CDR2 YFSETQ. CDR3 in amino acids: CASSKRGLPYEETQYF. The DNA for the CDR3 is TGCGCCAGCAGCAAAAGGGGACTTCCTTATGAAGAGACCCAGTACTTC.

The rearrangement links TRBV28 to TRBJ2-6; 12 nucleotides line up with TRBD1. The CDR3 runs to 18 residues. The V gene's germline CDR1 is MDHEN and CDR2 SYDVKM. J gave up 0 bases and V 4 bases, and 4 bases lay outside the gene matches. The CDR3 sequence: CASSSLGQGASGANVLTF. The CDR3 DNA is TGTGCCAGCAGTTCCTTGGGACAGGGGGCCTCTGGGGCCAACGTCCTGACTTTC.

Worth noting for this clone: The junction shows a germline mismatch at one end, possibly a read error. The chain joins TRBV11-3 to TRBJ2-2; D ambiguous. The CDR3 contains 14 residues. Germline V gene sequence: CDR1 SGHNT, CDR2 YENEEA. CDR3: CASILEASTGELFF. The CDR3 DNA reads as TGTGCCAGCATCTTAGAGGCCAGTACCGGGGAGCTGTTTTTT.

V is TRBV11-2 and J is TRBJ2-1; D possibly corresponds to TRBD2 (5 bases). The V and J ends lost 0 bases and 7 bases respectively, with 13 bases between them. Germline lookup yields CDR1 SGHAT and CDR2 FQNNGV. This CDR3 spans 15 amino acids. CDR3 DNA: TGTGCCAGCAGCTTAGATCTGGATAGCGTGAATGAGCAGTTCTTC. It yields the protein CASSLDLDSVNEQFF.

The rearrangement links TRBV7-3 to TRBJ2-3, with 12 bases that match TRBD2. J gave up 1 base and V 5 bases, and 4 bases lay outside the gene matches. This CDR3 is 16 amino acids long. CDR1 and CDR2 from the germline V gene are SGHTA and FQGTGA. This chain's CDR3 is CASSQLAGGGTDTQYF. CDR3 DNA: TGTGCCAGCAGCCAACTAGCGGGGGGAGGCACAGATACGCAGTATTTT.

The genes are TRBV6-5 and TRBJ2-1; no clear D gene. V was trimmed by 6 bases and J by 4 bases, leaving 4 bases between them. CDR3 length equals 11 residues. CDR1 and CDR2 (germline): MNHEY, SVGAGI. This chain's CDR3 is CASRIYNEQFF. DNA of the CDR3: TGTGCCAGCAGAATATACAATGAGCAGTTCTTC.

In nucleotides, the CDR3 is TGTGCCAGTAGTATAGAGGAGGGGGGCCTGAGCACAGATACGCAGTATTTT. Its translation is CASSIEEGGLSTDTQYF. V is TRBV19 and J is TRBJ2-3; perhaps D is TRBD1 or TRBD2 (6 bases each). V was clipped by 0 bases and J by 0 bases, with 13 bases between them. The germline CDR1 and CDR2 sequences are LNHDA and SQIVND (reference sequence). CDR3 length equals 17 residues.

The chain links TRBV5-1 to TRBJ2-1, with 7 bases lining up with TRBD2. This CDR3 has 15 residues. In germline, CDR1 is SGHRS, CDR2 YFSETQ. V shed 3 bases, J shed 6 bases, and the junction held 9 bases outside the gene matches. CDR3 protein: CASSSGAGVSNEQFF. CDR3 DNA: TGCGCCAGCAGCTCGGGCGCGGGAGTCTCCAATGAGCAGTTCTTC.

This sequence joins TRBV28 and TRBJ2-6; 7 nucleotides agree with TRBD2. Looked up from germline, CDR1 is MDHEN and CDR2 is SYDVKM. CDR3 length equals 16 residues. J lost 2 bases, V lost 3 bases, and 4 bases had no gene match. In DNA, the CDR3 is TGTGCCAGCAGTTTCCTTGGGACTACTGGGGCCAACGTCCTGACTTTC. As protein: CASSFLGTTGANVLTF.

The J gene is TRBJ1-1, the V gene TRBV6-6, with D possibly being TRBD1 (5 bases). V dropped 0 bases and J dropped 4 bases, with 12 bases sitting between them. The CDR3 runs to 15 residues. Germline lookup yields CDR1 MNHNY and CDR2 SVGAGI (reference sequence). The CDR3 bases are TGTGCCAGCAGTTACTCTACGGGGCTGGGCACTGAAGCTTTCTTT. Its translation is CASSYSTGLGTEAFF.